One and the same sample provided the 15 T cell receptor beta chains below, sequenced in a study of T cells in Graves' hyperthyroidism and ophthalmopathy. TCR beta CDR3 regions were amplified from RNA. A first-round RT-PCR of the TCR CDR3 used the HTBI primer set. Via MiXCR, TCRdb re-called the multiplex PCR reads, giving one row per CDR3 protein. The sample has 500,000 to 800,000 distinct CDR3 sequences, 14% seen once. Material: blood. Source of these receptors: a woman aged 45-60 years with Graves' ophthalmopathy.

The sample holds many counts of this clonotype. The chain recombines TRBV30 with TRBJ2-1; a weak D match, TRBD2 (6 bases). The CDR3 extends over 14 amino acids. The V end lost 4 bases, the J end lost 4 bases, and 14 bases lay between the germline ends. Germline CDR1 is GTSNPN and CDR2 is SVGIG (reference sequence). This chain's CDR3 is CAWMEGMGYNEQFF. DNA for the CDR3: TGTGCCTGGATGGAGGGGATGGGTTACAATGAGCAGTTCTTC.

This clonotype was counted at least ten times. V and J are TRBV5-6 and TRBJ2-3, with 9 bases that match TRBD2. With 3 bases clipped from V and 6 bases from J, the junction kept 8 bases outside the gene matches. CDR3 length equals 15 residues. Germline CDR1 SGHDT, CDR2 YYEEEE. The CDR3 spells CASSWTSAVIDTQYF. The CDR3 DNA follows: TGTGCCAGCAGCTGGACTAGCGCGGTCATTGATACGCAGTATTTT.

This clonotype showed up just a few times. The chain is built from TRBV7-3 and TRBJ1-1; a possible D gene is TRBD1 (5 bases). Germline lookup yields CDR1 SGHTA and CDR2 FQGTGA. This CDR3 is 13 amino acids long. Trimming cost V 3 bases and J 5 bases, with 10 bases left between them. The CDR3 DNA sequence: TGTGCCAGCAGCTTTTCGCGGACAACTGAAGCTTTCTTT. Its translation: CASSFSRTTEAFF.

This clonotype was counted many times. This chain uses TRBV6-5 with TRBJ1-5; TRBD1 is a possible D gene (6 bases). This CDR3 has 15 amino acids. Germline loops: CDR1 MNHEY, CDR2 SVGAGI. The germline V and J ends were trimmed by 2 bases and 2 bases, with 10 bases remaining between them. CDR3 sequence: CASSYQGGGNQPQHF. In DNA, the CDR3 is TGTGCCAGCAGTTACCAAGGGGGTGGCAATCAGCCCCAGCATTTT.

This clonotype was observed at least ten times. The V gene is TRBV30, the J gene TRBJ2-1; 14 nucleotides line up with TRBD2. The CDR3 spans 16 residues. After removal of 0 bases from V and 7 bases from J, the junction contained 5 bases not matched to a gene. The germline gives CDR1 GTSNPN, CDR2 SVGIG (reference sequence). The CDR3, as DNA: TGTGCCTGGAGTGTAATCGGGACTAGCGGGGGAAATGAGCAGTTCTTC. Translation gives CAWSVIGTSGGNEQFF.

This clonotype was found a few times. The CDR3 here is CASSPGASGRVSNEQFF. The CDR3 bases are TGCGCCAGCAGCCCGGGGGCTAGCGGGAGGGTATCCAATGAGCAGTTCTTC. This rearrangement joins TRBV4-3 to TRBJ2-1, with TRBD2 matching over 12 bases. With 4 bases clipped from V and 6 bases from J, the junction kept 10 bases outside the gene matches. The CDR3 sequence is 17 residues long. Per germline, CDR1 LGHNA and CDR2 YSLEER.

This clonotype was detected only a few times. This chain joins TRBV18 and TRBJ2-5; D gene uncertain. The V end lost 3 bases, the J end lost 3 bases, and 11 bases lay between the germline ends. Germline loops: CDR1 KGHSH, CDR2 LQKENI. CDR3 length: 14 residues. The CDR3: CASSPVVGEETQYF. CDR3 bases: TGTGCCAGCTCACCTGTAGTTGGGGAAGAGACCCAGTACTTC.

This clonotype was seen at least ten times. In DNA form, the CDR3 reads TGTGCCTGGGGCTCGGGGGTGTGGGAAGAGACCCAGTACTTC. Translating it yields CAWGSGVWEETQYF. The J gene is TRBJ2-5, the V gene TRBV30, with a possible D match to TRBD2 (6 bases). This CDR3 comprises 14 residues. V shed 5 bases and J shed 3 bases, with 16 bases lying between them. Germline V gene data show CDR1 as GTSNPN and CDR2 as SVGIG (reference sequence).

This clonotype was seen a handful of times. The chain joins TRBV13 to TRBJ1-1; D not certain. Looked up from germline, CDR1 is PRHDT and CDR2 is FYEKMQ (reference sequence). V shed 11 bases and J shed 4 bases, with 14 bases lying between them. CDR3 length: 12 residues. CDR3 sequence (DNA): TGTGCCGGCGCCCGAGTGGGCACTGAAGCTTTCTTT. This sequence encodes CAGARVGTEAFF.

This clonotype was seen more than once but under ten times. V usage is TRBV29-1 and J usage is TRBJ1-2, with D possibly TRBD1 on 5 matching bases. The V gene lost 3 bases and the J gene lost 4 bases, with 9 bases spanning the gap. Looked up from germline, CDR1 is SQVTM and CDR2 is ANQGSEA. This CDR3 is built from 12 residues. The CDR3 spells CSVDPGVYGYTF. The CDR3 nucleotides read TGCAGCGTTGATCCGGGGGTCTATGGCTACACCTTC.

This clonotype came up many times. CDR3 nucleotides: TGCAGCGGGACTGGGAGCCTAGCGGATATACTAGGCACAGATACGCAGTATTTT. Its protein product is CSGTGSLADILGTDTQYF. The rearrangement links TRBV29-1 to TRBJ2-3, with 7 positions matching TRBD2. The germline gives CDR1 SQVTM, CDR2 ANQGSEA. The length of the CDR3 is 18 residues. V dropped 7 bases and J dropped 1; count of bases not matched to a gene: 20.

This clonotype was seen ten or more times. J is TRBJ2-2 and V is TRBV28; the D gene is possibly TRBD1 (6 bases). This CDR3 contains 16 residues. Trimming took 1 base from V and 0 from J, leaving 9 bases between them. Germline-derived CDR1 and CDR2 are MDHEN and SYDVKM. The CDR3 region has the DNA TGTGCCAGCAGTTTATTTCAGGGGACGAACACCGGGGAGCTGTTTTTT. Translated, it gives CASSLFQGTNTGELFF.

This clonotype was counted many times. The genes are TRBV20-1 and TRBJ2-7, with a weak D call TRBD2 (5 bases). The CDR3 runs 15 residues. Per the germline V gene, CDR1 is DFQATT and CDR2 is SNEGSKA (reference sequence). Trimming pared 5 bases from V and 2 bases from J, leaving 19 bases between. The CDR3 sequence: CSASTPDFDTYEQYF. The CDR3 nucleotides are TGCAGTGCTTCAACCCCGGACTTTGATACCTACGAGCAGTACTTC.

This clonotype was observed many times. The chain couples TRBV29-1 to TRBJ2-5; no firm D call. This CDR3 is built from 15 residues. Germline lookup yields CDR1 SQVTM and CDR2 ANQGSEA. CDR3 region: CSRTWQSKGQETQYF. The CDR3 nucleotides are TGCAGTCGAACATGGCAGAGCAAAGGGCAAGAGACCCAGTACTTC.

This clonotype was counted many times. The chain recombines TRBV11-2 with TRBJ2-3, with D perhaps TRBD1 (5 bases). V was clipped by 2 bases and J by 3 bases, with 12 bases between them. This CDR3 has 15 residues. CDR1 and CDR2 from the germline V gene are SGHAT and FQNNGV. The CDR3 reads CASSLRKRGTDTQYF. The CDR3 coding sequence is TGTGCCAGCAGCTTACGCAAAAGGGGTACAGATACGCAGTATTTT. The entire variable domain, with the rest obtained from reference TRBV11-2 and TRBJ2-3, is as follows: EAGVAQSPRYKIIEKRQSVAFWCNPISGHATLYWYQQILGQGPKLLIQFQNNGVVDDSQLPKDRFSAERLKGVDSTLKIQPAKLEDSAVYLCASSLRKRGTDTQYFGPGTRLTVL.